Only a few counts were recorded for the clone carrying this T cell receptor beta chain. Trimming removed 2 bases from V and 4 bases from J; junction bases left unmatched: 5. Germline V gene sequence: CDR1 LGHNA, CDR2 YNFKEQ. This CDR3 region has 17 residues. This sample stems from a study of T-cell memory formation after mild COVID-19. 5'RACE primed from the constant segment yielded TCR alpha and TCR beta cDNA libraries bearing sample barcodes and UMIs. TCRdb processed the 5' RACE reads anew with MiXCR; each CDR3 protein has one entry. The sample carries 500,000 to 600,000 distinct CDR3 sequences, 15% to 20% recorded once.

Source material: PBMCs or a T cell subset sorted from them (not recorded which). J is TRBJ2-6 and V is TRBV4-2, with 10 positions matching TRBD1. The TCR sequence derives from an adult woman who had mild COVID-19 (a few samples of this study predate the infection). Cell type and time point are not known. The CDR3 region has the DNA TGTGCCAGCAGCCAACAGACAGGGGGCGGGGGGGCCAACGTCCTGACTTTC. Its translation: CASSQQTGGGGANVLTF.